Listed below are T cell receptor beta chains from one sample, sequenced in a study of blood T cells in healthy people across ages. TCRdb fed the 5' RACE reads into MiXCR, producing one record per CDR3 protein. The sample includes over 950,000 distinct CDR3 sequences, approximately 50% seen only once; the top ten take about 21%. Material for sequencing was blood. The receptors were gathered from a woman between 55 and 75 years old in good health. The CDR3 runs from the conserved cysteine through the conserved F or W. The D gene is left open where the match is weak. The size of a clone is reported for some rows only, either as once, few or many, or as a class for expanded clones.

j_call v_call clone_size d_call cdr3_nt cdr3_aa
TRBJ2-3 TRBV4-1 NA NA TGCGCCAGCAGCCAAGGGGCGGGTCCTCATACGCAGTATTTT CASSQGAGPHTQYF
TRBJ1-5 TRBV10-3 NA TRBD1 TGTGCCATCAGCTCGGACAGGCATCAGCCCCAGCATTTT CAISSDRHQPQHF
TRBJ2-7 TRBV12-3/TRBV12-4 NA TRBD2 TGTGCCAGTATGAATGATGTTCGGGGACTAGATTGCGAGCAGTACTTC CASMNDVRGLDCEQYF
TRBJ2-1 TRBV6-5 NA NA TGTGCCAGCAGTTACTCAGAATCGCCTGACAATGCGCAGTTCTTC CASSYSESPDNAQFF
TRBJ1-4 TRBV6-5 once NA TGTGCCAGCAGTTCCAGTGGAAATGATGAAAAACTGTTTTTT CASSSSGNDEKLFF
TRBJ1-4 TRBV6-5 NA TRBD1 TGTGCCAGCAGTTACGCCGGGACAGGGGGCGGAAAACTGTTTTTT CASSYAGTGGGKLFF
TRBJ2-3 TRBV5-1 few TRBD2 TGCGCCAGCAGCATCACTAGCGGGAGTACAGATACGCAGTATTTT CASSITSGSTDTQYF
TRBJ1-1 TRBV11-2 NA TRBD1 TGTGCCAGCAGCTTAGATCCAGACAGGGGGGGCACTGAAGCTTTCTTT CASSLDPDRGGTEAFF
TRBJ1-6 TRBV18 NA NA TGTGCCAGCTCGGGGAGGACACCGGAGCAGGGCAGCGGTTCACCCCTCCACTTT CASSGRTPEQGSGSPLHF
TRBJ2-7 TRBV7-9 NA NA TGTGCCAGCAGCTTAGGACCGGGGACCTCCTACAATGAGCAGTACTTC CASSLGPGTSYNEQYF
TRBJ1-6 TRBV4-2 NA NA TGTGCCAGCAGCCAAGATCCGGGCAGTGAAGGCTCACCCCTCCACTTT CASSQDPGSEGSPLHF
TRBJ2-3 TRBV4-2 NA TRBD1 TGTGCCAGCAGCCAAGCCGGACAGGGTGGAGCGGATACGCAGTATTTT CASSQAGQGGADTQYF
TRBJ1-2 TRBV12-3/TRBV12-4 few NA TGTGCCAGCAGTTTAGGGGTGGGCGACACCTTC CASSLGVGDTF